These 22 T cell receptor beta chains share one sample of origin, sequenced in a study of breast tumors, draining lymph nodes, adjacent tissues. TCRdb re-analysed the multiplex PCR reads in MiXCR, keeping a single row per CDR3 protein. The sample has more than 50,000 distinct CDR3 sequences; around 43% are singletons. Source material: breast tumor tissue. The receptors come from a female donor with breast cancer. Some clones in this sample may be carry-over from other donors' samples.

This clonotype was seen ten or more times. The rearrangement joins TRBV5-6 to TRBJ2-7, with 8 bases that match TRBD2. Per germline, CDR1 SGHDT and CDR2 YYEEEE. V trimming: 2 bases; J trimming: 2 bases; junction bases outside the gene matches: 18. CDR3 size: 19 residues. CDR3 amino acids: CASSFPRGDPGQHTYEQYF. The CDR3 DNA reads TGTGCCAGCAGCTTTCCGCGGGGGGATCCGGGTCAACACACCTACGAGCAGTACTTC.

The chain combines TRBV10-3 with TRBJ2-3, with 12 positions matching TRBD2. The V gene's germline CDR1 is ENHRY and CDR2 SYGVKD. The V gene end was trimmed by 8 bases and the J gene end by 2 bases; junction bases not matched to a gene: 8. The CDR3 loop spans 16 amino acids. The CDR3 here is CAIRYTSGGNTDTQYF. DNA for the CDR3: TGTGCCATCCGGTATACTAGCGGGGGGAACACAGATACGCAGTATTTT.

J is TRBJ2-6 and V is TRBV5-1; D gene uncertain. The CDR3 loop spans 13 amino acids. From germline, CDR1 is SGHRS and CDR2 YFSETQ. V lost 0 bases, J lost 3 bases, and 1 base lay in between. CDR3 nucleotide sequence: TGCGCCAGCAGCTTGGATGGGGCCAACGTCCTGACTTTC. Its protein product is CASSLDGANVLTF. The variable domain in full, with the rest retrieved from reference TRBV5-1 and TRBJ2-6, is KAGVTQTPRYLIKTRGQQVTLSCSPISGHRSVSWYQQTPGQGLQFLFEYFSETQRNKGNFPGRFSGRQFSNSRSEMNVSTLELGDSALYLCASSLDGANVLTFGAGSRLTVL.

The J gene is TRBJ1-3, the V gene TRBV6-6; tentative D call: TRBD1 (5 bases). Germline V gene sequence: CDR1 MNHNY, CDR2 SVGAGI (reference sequence). The CDR3 extends over 16 amino acids. Trimming took 2 bases from V and 0 from J, leaving 11 bases between them. The CDR3 sequence: CASSYNGAYSGNTIYF. For the CDR3, the DNA is TGTGCCAGCAGTTACAATGGGGCCTACTCTGGAAACACCATATATTTT.

This clonotype has just a few counts. Just one base apart from a much larger clone, this may be a read error. This rearrangement joins TRBV11-2 to TRBJ2-7; a weak D match, TRBD1 (6 bases). The germline gives CDR1 SGHAT, CDR2 FQNNGV. V was pared by 4 bases and J by 5 bases, with 21 bases between. The CDR3 extends over 16 amino acids. DNA for the CDR3: TGTGCCAGCAGCTGGGCCAGGGGCCCGCCTGGGGACGAGCAGTACTTC. Translation: CASSWARGPPGDEQYF.

The rearrangement joins TRBV3-1 to TRBJ1-1, with D unclear. Germline lookup yields CDR1 LGHDT and CDR2 YNNKEL (reference sequence). There are 13 residues in the CDR3. Between the trimmed V and J ends, which lost 0 bases and 4 bases, there was a span of 6 bases. This chain's CDR3 is CASSQDPVTEAFF. DNA of the CDR3: TGTGCCAGCAGCCAAGATCCGGTCACTGAAGCTTTCTTT.

This clonotype occurred many times. CDR3 coding DNA: TGTGCCAGCAGCTTAGTCGCGGGGGGGCTAGGTCTAGTCCAAGATTACAATGAGCAGTTCTTC. It codes for CASSLVAGGLGLVQDYNEQFF. V gene TRBV11-2 combines with J gene TRBJ2-1, with 9 bases lining up with TRBD2. From germline, CDR1 is SGHAT and CDR2 FQNNGV. With V trimmed by 1 base and J by 4 bases, 20 bases remained unmatched. This CDR3 contains 21 residues.

This clonotype was counted at least ten times. The V call is TRBV29-1, the J call TRBJ2-7, with 11 bases that match TRBD2. CDR3 length equals 14 residues. Trimming at V came to 5 bases and at J to 2 bases, leaving 5 bases not matched to a gene. In germline, CDR1 is SQVTM, CDR2 ANQGSEA. The CDR3 sequence: CSVSILAGAYEQYF. CDR3 bases: TGCAGCGTTTCCATACTAGCGGGAGCCTACGAGCAGTACTTC.

This clonotype was detected many times. This rearrangement joins TRBV13 to TRBJ1-2; the match to TRBD1 covers 8 bases. Per germline, CDR1 PRHDT and CDR2 FYEKMQ (reference sequence). The CDR3 length is 14 residues. Trimming cost V 5 bases and J 4 bases; bases outside gene matches: 6. The CDR3 coding sequence is TGTGCCAGCAGCACGGGACAGGAAGGCTATGGCTACACCTTC. Its protein is CASSTGQEGYGYTF.

CDR3 sequence: CASSLVAPGLATQYF. CDR3 in DNA: TGTGCCAGCAGCTTAGTTGCGCCGGGACTAGCGACCCAGTACTTC. The chain combines TRBV7-6 with TRBJ2-5, with 9 bases identical to TRBD2. CDR3 size: 15 residues. With 1 base clipped from V and 7 bases from J, the junction kept 7 bases outside the gene matches. Germline lookup yields CDR1 SGHVS and CDR2 FNYEAQ.

The table lists this clonotype with a count of one. V gene TRBV20-1 combines with J gene TRBJ2-2; 9 bases map to TRBD2. Germline assignment: CDR1 DFQATT and CDR2 SNEGSKA (reference sequence). The trim removed 1 base at V and 4 bases at J, leaving 7 bases unmatched. This CDR3 is built from 16 residues. The CDR3 nucleotides read TGCAGTGCTAGAGTGGCTAGCGGGGTAACCACCGGGGAGCTGTTTTTT. Translated: CSARVASGVTTGELFF.

Comment on this clonotype: With a much larger clone just one base away, this may be a read error. The rearrangement uses TRBV3-1 and TRBJ2-7, with D unresolved. Trimming stripped 0 bases from V and 4 bases from J, with 10 bases between. CDR3 length equals 14 residues. In germline, CDR1 is LGHDT, CDR2 YNNKEL (reference sequence). The chain's CDR3 is CASSQDYAFYEQYF. In DNA form, the CDR3 reads TGTGCCAGCAGCCAAGATTACGCATTTTACGAGCAGTACTTC.

Notes on this clonotype: This clone may be a read error of a much larger clone one base away. The chain uses TRBV14 and TRBJ2-1, with D possibly matching TRBD1 (6 bases). The CDR3 is made up of 15 amino acids. The germline V gene encodes CDR1 SGHDN and CDR2 FVKESK. The CDR3 DNA reads as TGTGCCAGCAGCCGAGACAGGAGCTCCTACAATGAGCCGTTCTTC. As protein: CASSRDRSSYNEPFF.

By share, this clonotype ranks as medium-sized. The genes are TRBV5-8 and TRBJ1-2; D gene unclear. Germline loops: CDR1 SGHTS, CDR2 YDEGEE. This CDR3 is built from 13 residues. Trimming took 4 bases from V and 2 from J, leaving 9 bases between them. The chain's CDR3 is CASSQSPNYGYTF. In DNA, the CDR3 is TGTGCCAGCAGCCAGTCACCAAACTATGGCTACACCTTC.

In regard to this clonotype: Relative to the germline gene, one junction end is altered; a read error may explain this. V usage is TRBV5-1 and J usage is TRBJ1-6, with D tentatively TRBD1 (5 bases). The CDR3 totals 14 residues. Germline CDR1 and CDR2: SGHRS and YFSETQ. This CDR3 reads CASSLAGTNSPLHF. The DNA of the CDR3 is TGCGCCAGCAGCTTGGCCGGGACCAATTCCCCCCTCCACTTT.

The chain links TRBV29-1 to TRBJ2-2, with 8 bases fitting TRBD1. Looked up from germline, CDR1 is SQVTM and CDR2 is ANQGSEA. V lost 7 bases, J lost 4 bases, and 5 bases stayed unmatched. The CDR3 runs 13 residues. The CDR3 region has the DNA TGCAGCGACGGACAGGGCGTCACCGGGGAGCTGTTTTTT. Translating gives CSDGQGVTGELFF.

This clonotype showed up just once. V gene TRBV19 combines with J gene TRBJ1-4; no clear D gene. CDR1 and CDR2 from the germline V gene are LNHDA and SQIVND (reference sequence). Trimming pared 1 base from V and 7 bases from J, leaving 13 bases between. This CDR3 spans 15 amino acids. CDR3 DNA sequence: TGTGCCAGTAGTATAGGTCCGGCGAACACTGAAAAACTGTTTTTT. Protein: CASSIGPANTEKLFF.

In its sample, this clonotype was seen many times. The V and J genes are TRBV27 and TRBJ2-1; 8 bases map to TRBD2. Germline V gene data show CDR1 as MNHEY and CDR2 as SMNVEV (reference sequence). The CDR3 sequence is 16 residues long. J was trimmed by 4 bases and V by 0 bases; bases with no gene match: 5. The chain's CDR3 is CASSLSAGGAYNEQFF. The CDR3 region has the DNA TGTGCCAGCAGTTTATCTGCGGGGGGCGCGTACAATGAGCAGTTCTTC.

In the case of this clonotype: This sequence may be a read error, since a much larger clone differs from it by one base. The genes are TRBV20-1 and TRBJ2-2; TRBD2 might be the D (6 bases). This CDR3 is 18 amino acids long. Germline loops: CDR1 DFQATT, CDR2 SNEGSKA (reference sequence). Trimming removed 0 bases at V and 2 bases at J, with 19 bases between. CDR3 region: CSARDLGVAAPNTGELFF. The CDR3 nucleotides are TGCAGTGCTAGAGATCTCGGGGTAGCGGCGCCTAACACCGGGGAGCTGTTTTTT.

This clonotype has a count of ten or more. The rearrangement uses TRBV2 and TRBJ1-4; D is possibly TRBD1 (6 bases). CDR3 size: 15 residues. Germline lookup yields CDR1 SNHLY and CDR2 FYNNEI. The V and J ends lost 9 bases and 0 bases respectively, with 14 bases between them. CDR3 DNA: TGTGCCAGTAGGGGGAGGGTGTCAACTAATGAAAAACTGTTTTTT. This sequence encodes CASRGRVSTNEKLFF.

The chain recombines TRBV12-3 or TRBV12-4 with TRBJ1-2, with TRBD1 matching over 9 bases. V dropped 5 bases and J dropped 8; count of bases not matched to a gene: 9. The CDR3 has 14 amino acids. CDR3 protein: CASSPGQGMGGYTF. The CDR3 DNA follows: TGTGCCAGCAGTCCGGGACAGGGAATGGGAGGCTACACCTTC.

Concerning this clonotype: The CDR3 does not end in the conserved phenylalanine or tryptophan, so this is likely a read error. V usage is TRBV6-5 and J usage is TRBJ1-6; 9 nucleotides line up with TRBD1. The CDR3 has 16 amino acids. The germline V gene encodes CDR1 MNHEY and CDR2 SVGAGI. J gave up 9 bases and V 0 bases, and 6 bases lay outside the gene matches. Here the CDR3 DNA reads TGTGCCAGCAGTTACTCAACAGGGGGCTTTAGTTCACCCCTCCACTCT. It encodes CASSYSTGGFSSPLHS.